These 20 T cell receptor beta chains came from one sample sequenced in a study of T cell responses to AZD1222 COVID-19 vaccine. Sequencing was performed with immunoSEQ multiplex PCR; in TCRdb, only in-frame clones are kept and a portion is missing. The table records over 65,000 clones, around 89% of them present only once. The material was peripheral blood, obtained on day 0 of AZD1222 vaccination. The origin of the receptors is an adult in good health.

V gene TRBV11-3 combines with J gene TRBJ2-5; 7 bases match TRBD2. CDR3 length: 15 amino acids. CDR1 is SGHNT, CDR2 YENEEA, per germline. V shed 5 bases, J shed 4 bases, and the junction held 10 bases outside the gene matches. CDR3 residues: CASSPEGLAVETQYF. For the CDR3, the DNA is TGTGCCAGCAGCCCAGAGGGGCTAGCGGTAGAGACCCAGTACTTC.

The gene calls are TRBV18 and TRBJ2-3; 7 bases are a match to TRBD2. The V and J ends lost 1 base and 2 bases, in that order; junction bases with no gene match: 6. The CDR3 has 16 amino acids. The germline CDR1 and CDR2 sequences are KGHSH and LQKENI. CDR3 region: CASSPLPAGDTDTQYF. In nucleotides, the CDR3 is TGTGCCAGCTCACCACTCCCCGCGGGGGACACAGATACGCAGTATTTT.

This clone has just one count. The chain combines TRBV10-3 with TRBJ2-1; a possible D gene is TRBD2 (5 bases). The CDR3 sequence is 17 residues long. The ends were cut back, 0 bases at V and 5 bases at J, with 17 bases in the middle. Germline V gene lookup returns CDR1 ENHRY and CDR2 SYGVKD. The CDR3 reads CAISESLARTGNNEQFF. As DNA, the CDR3 is TGTGCCATCAGTGAGTCCTTAGCGAGGACCGGCAACAATGAGCAGTTCTTC.

The sample holds a few counts of this clone. This chain uses TRBV30 with TRBJ1-1; the D is unclear. This CDR3 comprises 13 residues. V dropped 2 bases and J dropped 11 bases, with 18 bases sitting between them. Looked up from germline, CDR1 is GTSNPN and CDR2 is SVGIG (reference sequence). DNA of the CDR3: TGTGCCTGGAGTTTTACTCCAGGAGATATGGCTTTCTTT. Amino acids: CAWSFTPGDMAFF.

The V call is TRBV28, the J call TRBJ1-2; D not resolved. The CDR3 extends over 14 amino acids. Deletions cut 7 bases from V and 5 bases from J, with 17 bases between. Germline V CDR1 and CDR2: MDHEN, SYDVKM. The CDR3 sequence is CASIPTSVGYGYTF. DNA of the CDR3: TGTGCCAGCATCCCTACCTCCGTGGGGTATGGCTACACCTTC.

The chain links TRBV10-3 to TRBJ2-5; tentatively, D is TRBD1 (5 bases). The CDR3 is 13 amino acids. Germline values: CDR1 ENHRY, CDR2 SYGVKD. Trimming removed 8 bases from V and 2 bases from J, with 12 bases in between. The CDR3 region is CAIGALKQETQYF. For the CDR3, the DNA is TGTGCCATCGGGGCACTCAAACAAGAGACCCAGTACTTC.

The chain uses TRBV6-5 and TRBJ1-2; D is unresolved. V was pared by 4 bases and J by 0 bases, with 15 bases between. Germline CDR1 is MNHEY and CDR2 is SVGAGI. The CDR3 spans 16 residues. This chain's CDR3 is CASSFAPAVPNYGYTF. CDR3 bases: TGTGCCAGCAGTTTCGCACCGGCAGTCCCTAACTATGGCTACACCTTC.

The rearrangement joins TRBV28 to TRBJ1-4; 8 bases line up with TRBD1. Per germline, CDR1 MDHEN and CDR2 SYDVKM. The CDR3 length is 13 residues. Losses at the gene ends were 5 bases for V and 10 bases for J; bases not matched to a gene: 6. CDR3 DNA sequence: TGTGCCAGCAGTGGAGGACAGGGCCGAAAACTGTTTTTT. Its protein is CASSGGQGRKLFF. Together with reference TRBV28 and TRBJ1-4, the CDR3 gives the full variable domain: DVKVTQSSRYLVKRTGEKVFLECVQDMDHENMFWYRQDPGLGLRLIYFSYDVKMKEKGDIPEGYSVSREKKERFSLILESASTNQTSMYLCASSGGQGRKLFFGSGTQLSVL.

The J gene is TRBJ1-2, the V gene TRBV3-1 (or the pseudogene TRBV3-2); D possibly corresponds to TRBD1 (6 bases). This CDR3 spans 13 amino acids. Germline CDR1 LGHDT, CDR2 YNNKEL (reference sequence). V gave up 4 bases and J gave up 8 bases, with 14 bases separating them. The CDR3 bases are TGTGCCAGCAGCCCGGTAAGGGGGAACGGCTACACCTTC. Residues: CASSPVRGNGYTF.

The chain uses TRBV6-1 and TRBJ1-2, with unresolved D. Germline CDR1 MNHNS, CDR2 SASEGT. This CDR3 has 14 amino acids. Deletions cut 2 bases from V and 0 bases from J, with 7 bases between. The chain's CDR3 is CASSERIPNYGYTF. Here the CDR3 DNA reads TGTGCCAGCAGTGAAAGGATACCTAACTATGGCTACACCTTC.

The rearrangement joins TRBV5-4 to TRBJ1-1, with D perhaps matching TRBD1 (5 bases). The CDR3 totals 14 residues. V dropped 7 bases and J dropped 6 bases, with 19 bases sitting between them. Germline V lookup: CDR1 SGHNT, CDR2 YYREEE (reference sequence). The CDR3 nucleotides read TGTGCCAGCGGCCAAGGGGACGGCGGACCTGAAGCTTTCTTT. It codes for CASGQGDGGPEAFF.

V and J are TRBV6-1 and TRBJ1-5; D call uncertain. Germline CDR1 is MNHNS and CDR2 is SASEGT. The CDR3 is made up of 14 amino acids. The V end lost 1 base, the J end lost 5 bases, and 9 bases lay between the germline ends. The CDR3 DNA is TGTGCCAGCAGTGAAGATTTTGACTATCAGCCCCAGCATTTT. It encodes CASSEDFDYQPQHF.

The CDR3 nucleotides are TGTGCCAGCAGCTTAGTCGGGGGGGCTACCGGTGAGCAGTTCTTC. As protein: CASSLVGGATGEQFF. V is TRBV7-8 and J is TRBJ2-1, with 8 bases identical to TRBD2. This CDR3 comprises 15 residues. V was clipped by 1 base and J by 9 bases; unmatched bases: 8. Germline-derived CDR1 and CDR2 are SGHVS and FQNEAQ.

The V call is TRBV6-6, the J call TRBJ2-1, with D perhaps TRBD1 (6 bases). There are 17 residues in the CDR3. Germline V CDR1 and CDR2: MNHNY, SVGAGI (reference sequence). Trimming removed 5 bases at V and 3 bases at J, with 20 bases between. CDR3 nucleotide sequence: TGTGCCAGCAGTCAATACGGCCTAGGGGGATACTACAATGAGCAGTTCTTC. The encoded protein is CASSQYGLGGYYNEQFF.

The J gene is TRBJ1-1, the V gene TRBV27; 7 bases align to TRBD1. This CDR3 comprises 13 residues. V lost 2 bases to trimming and J lost 11 bases; unmatched junction nucleotides: 8. Germline values: CDR1 MNHEY, CDR2 SMNVEV (reference sequence). The CDR3 sequence is CASSLNQGVDAFF. For the CDR3, the DNA is TGTGCCAGCAGTTTAAACCAGGGGGTGGACGCTTTCTTT.

The chain is built from TRBV28 and TRBJ1-2; 12 bases line up with TRBD1. After removal of 2 bases from V and 8 bases from J, the junction contained 6 bases not matched to a gene. The CDR3 consists of 15 residues. CDR1 MDHEN and CDR2 SYDVKM come from the germline V gene. This chain's CDR3 is CASSLGGQGAKGYTF. CDR3 sequence (DNA): TGTGCCAGCAGTTTAGGGGGACAGGGGGCGAAGGGCTACACCTTC.

The chain employs TRBV25-1 and TRBJ2-1; D is undetermined. V lost 6 bases to trimming and J lost 7 bases, with 13 bases between them. Germline CDR1 and CDR2: MGHDK and SYGVNS. The CDR3 covers 13 residues. The CDR3 here is CASRKPGPNEQFF. For the CDR3, the DNA is TGTGCCAGCAGGAAACCTGGGCCGAATGAGCAGTTCTTC.

The chain couples TRBV11-3 to TRBJ2-3; 8 bases match TRBD2. The length of the CDR3 is 15 residues. The V segment lost 1 base and the J segment 1 base; nucleotides outside the gene matches: 1. CDR1 and CDR2 (germline): SGHNT, YENEEA. CDR3 nucleotides: TGTGCCAGCAGCTTAGGCGGGGGGCGCACAGATACGCAGTATTTT. It is translated as CASSLGGGRTDTQYF.

The V gene is TRBV10-3, the J gene TRBJ2-1, with 12 nucleotides matching TRBD1. Germline loops: CDR1 ENHRY, CDR2 SYGVKD. J lost 4 bases, V lost 4 bases, and 11 bases had no gene match. The CDR3 runs 18 residues. The chain's CDR3 is CAISVGTGGDARYNEQFF. CDR3 DNA: TGTGCCATCAGTGTTGGGACAGGGGGCGATGCGCGGTACAATGAGCAGTTCTTC.

The genes are TRBV4-3 and TRBJ1-2; TRBD1 is a possible D gene (6 bases). Germline-derived CDR1 and CDR2 are LGHNA and YSLEER. This CDR3 contains 14 residues. Trimming stripped 3 bases from V and 6 bases from J, with 14 bases between. DNA for the CDR3: TGCGCCAGCAGCCATGCCGGGGGGCGGAATGGCTACACCTTC. Translation: CASSHAGGRNGYTF.